Sequencing of this T cell receptor beta chain was carried out in a study of blood T cell repertoires in COVID-19 (TCRdb year 2020). Notes on the research overall: Collaborator samples came from the United States, Italy and Spain and covered acute and convalescent phases of COVID-19. The prospective study material was composed of cDNA or gDNA derived from T cells, B-cell-depleted T cells, or PBMCs. Deeply sampled blood TCRbeta repertoires from subjects exposed to, actively infected with, or recovered from COVID-19 were included in the dataset. The repertoires were made available in a free public database intended to serve as a resource for research on the immune response to SARS-CoV-2. Samples came from the ongoing ImmuneRACE study (first 160 participants) plus 1,254 subjects from 6 global collaborators. The sample metadata nearly always contained a de-identified subject ID, COVID-19 status, age in years and sex. Where available, HLA class I and class II types were taken from metadata supplied by the sample provider and were not determined by assay-based typing.

On this clone itself: There is no known antigen for this receptor. There are no base qualities to consult, and no much larger clone falls within one base.

The CDR3 contains 16 residues, cysteine and phenylalanine counted. Only CDR3 DNA remains: 48 bases, in frame from the first base. Relative to germline, V is missing 0 bases and J is missing 4 bases, with 8 bases of the junction outside any gene match. Via the germline V gene (reference sequence), CDR1 is LNHNV and CDR2 YYDKDF. Samples from volunteer blood donors who had recovered from COVID-19 were contributed by a second Seattle source. Whole blood was collected in K2EDTA tubes by collaborating institutions according to the institutions' own protocols. For TCRbeta analysis, collaborators shipped samples in one of three forms: frozen whole blood, isolated PBMCs, or DNA extracted from either of those sample types. Results and caveats for the whole study, not just this receptor: Clinical and demographic metadata were provided uncurated, with the amount varying by source and participant.

TCRbeta CDR3 regions were amplified from genomic DNA using the immunoSEQ Assay, a bias-controlled multiplex PCR. The original methods were these. Within the assay, amplification of reference gene primers was used to estimate how many nucleated cells each sample contained. To quantify the absolute abundance of each unique TCRbeta CDR3 rearrangement, sequence reads were collapsed and filtered. For each sample, productive Simpson clonality was calculated as the square root of Simpson's diversity index across productive rearrangements. Sourced from immuneACCESS, this table was stored by TCRdb with only in-frame sequences that have V and J called. A share of the clones is absent; for the studies checked, an unresolved V gene accounts for under half, and the remainder has no known explanation. V and J calls plus clone size are reproduced from that table; the DNA served to infer D and trimming. The sample includes about 300,000 clones, with about 87% observed a single time. The top ten constitute about 1.6% of the sample.

The receptor's source is a middle-aged woman who had recovered from COVID-19. Input material: peripheral blood. The chain employs TRBV15 and TRBJ2-5, with 7 bases in between that match TRBD2. In nucleotide form, the sequence is TGTGCCACCAGCAGAGATAGGGCTAGCGGCCGAGAGACCCAGTACTTC. It codes for CATSRDRASGRETQYF.